What follows describes a single T cell receptor (beta chain). Germline assignment: CDR1 LGHDT and CDR2 YNNKEL (reference sequence). CDR3 size: 14 residues. V lost 4 bases and J lost 10; bases outside the gene matches: 5. In the authors' methods: The assay estimated nucleated cells by amplifying reference gene primers. TCRdb's table, derived via immunoSEQ multiplex PCR, lists solely in-frame clones and lacks some. The V and J calls and the clone size are those of that table, but D and trimming were determined from the DNA. The sample shows 350,000 to 450,000 clones, approximately 86% of them seen only once. This sample was taken from a study of blood T cell repertoires in COVID-19. Study-wide background: From T cells, B-cell-depleted T cells, or PBMCs came the material, which was cDNA or gDNA.

This clonotype was obtained from a human donor in a cohort sampled during active COVID-19. Sequencing input: peripheral blood. The J gene is TRBJ1-6, the V gene TRBV3-1 (or the pseudogene TRBV3-2); TRBD1 agrees at 9 bases. CDR3 nucleotide sequence: TGTGCCAGCAGCCGGGACAGGGTAGGATCACCCCTCCACTTT. Translating gives CASSRDRVGSPLHF.